This T cell receptor (beta chain) was obtained from a study of cytomegalovirus exposure and HLA in healthy donors. Study-wide results and caveats: Some V segments, TRBV6-2 and TRBV6-3 among them, were indistinguishable and were therefore excluded. Earlier analysis looked at TCR beta V segments, and most were productive about 87% or about 30% of the time.

Worth noting for this clone: The antigen is unknown.

PCR employed 60 Vbeta and 13 Jbeta primers. Data came from immunoSEQ multiplex PCR; TCRdb stores just in-frame clones and leaves some out. The data show fewer than 50,000 clones, around 60% seen once. The trim removed 5 bases at V and 5 bases at J, leaving 13 bases unmatched. This CDR3 is built from 15 residues. CDR1 and CDR2 (germline): SGHKS, YYEKEE (reference sequence). The chain is built from TRBV5-5 and TRBJ2-7; TRBD2 agrees at 7 bases. Sequencing was performed on PBMCs. This TCR was recovered from a man between 60 and 75 years old in good health and CMV-seropositive. The CDR3 DNA reads as TGTGCCAGCAGTCTATCCGGGGGGATTGTGGACGAGCAGTACTTC. It translates to CASSLSGGIVDEQYF.